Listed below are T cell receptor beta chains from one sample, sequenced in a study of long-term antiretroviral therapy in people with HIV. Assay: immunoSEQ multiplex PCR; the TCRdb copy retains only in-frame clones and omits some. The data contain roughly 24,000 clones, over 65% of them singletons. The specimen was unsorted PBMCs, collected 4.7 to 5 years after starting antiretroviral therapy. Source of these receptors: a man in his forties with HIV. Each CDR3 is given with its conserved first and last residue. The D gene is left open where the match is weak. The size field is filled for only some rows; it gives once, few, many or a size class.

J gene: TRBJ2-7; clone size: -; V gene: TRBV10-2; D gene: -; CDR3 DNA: TGCGCCAGCAGGGGGGGAGCCTACGAGCAGTACTTC; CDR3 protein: CASRGGAYEQYF
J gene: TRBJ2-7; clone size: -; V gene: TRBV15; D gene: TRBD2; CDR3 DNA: TGTGCCACCAGCAGGGTTAGCGGGGGCGGGTTCTACGAGCAGTACTTC; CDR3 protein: CATSRVSGGGFYEQYF
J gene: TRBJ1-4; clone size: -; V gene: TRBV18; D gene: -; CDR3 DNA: TGTGCCAGCACATCGCAGGGTTCAACTAATGAAAAACTGTTTTTT; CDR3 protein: CASTSQGSTNEKLFF
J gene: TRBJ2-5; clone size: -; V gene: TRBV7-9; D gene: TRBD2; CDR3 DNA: TGTGCCAGCAGCCCCACTAGCGCAGCCCAAGAGACCCAGTACTTC; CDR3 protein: CASSPTSAAQETQYF
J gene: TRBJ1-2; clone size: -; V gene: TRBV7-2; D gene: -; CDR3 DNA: TGTGCCAGCAGCTTCGTGTCGGGGCAAGCTAACTATGGCTACACCTTC; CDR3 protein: CASSFVSGQANYGYTF
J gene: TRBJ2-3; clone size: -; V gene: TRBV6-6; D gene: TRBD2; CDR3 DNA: TGTGCCAGCAGGCCCGGGACTAGCGGTCCAGGTACGCAGTATTTT; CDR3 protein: CASRPGTSGPGTQYF
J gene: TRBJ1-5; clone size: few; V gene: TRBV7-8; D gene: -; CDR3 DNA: TGTGCCAGCAGCTTAGTGGGGAATAGCAATCAGCCCCAGCATTTT; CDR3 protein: CASSLVGNSNQPQHF
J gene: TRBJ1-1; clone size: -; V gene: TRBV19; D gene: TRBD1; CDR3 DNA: TGTGCCAGTACCGGACAGGTCCCGAACACTGAAGCTTTCTTT; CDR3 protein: CASTGQVPNTEAFF
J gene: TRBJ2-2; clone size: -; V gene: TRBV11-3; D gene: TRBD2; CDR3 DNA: TGTGCCAGCAGCTTAGGGTTAGCGGGGGAGTTCGGAACCGGGGAGCTGTTTTTT; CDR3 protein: CASSLGLAGEFGTGELFF
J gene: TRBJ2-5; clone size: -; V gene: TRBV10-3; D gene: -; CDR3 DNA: TGTGCCATCAATTCTGGCAGGGGGGCAGGGGAGACCCAGTACTTC; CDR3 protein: CAINSGRGAGETQYF
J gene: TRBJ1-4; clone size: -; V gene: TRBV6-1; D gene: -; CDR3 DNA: TGTGCCAGCAGTGATATAGGGGCGCAGGGCGAAAAACTGTTTTTT; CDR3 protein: CASSDIGAQGEKLFF
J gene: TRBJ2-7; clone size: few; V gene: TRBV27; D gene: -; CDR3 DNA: TGTGCCAGCAGTTGGGGGCCGTCCTACGAGCAGTACTTC; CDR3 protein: CASSWGPSYEQYF
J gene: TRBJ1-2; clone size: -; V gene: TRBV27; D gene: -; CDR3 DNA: TGTGCCAGCAGTTCGCCGAACAGGGACTCGGGCTACACCTTC; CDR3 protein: CASSSPNRDSGYTF
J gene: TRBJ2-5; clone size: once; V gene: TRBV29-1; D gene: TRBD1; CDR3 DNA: TGCAGCGTCGCTGGGGGGACAGGGGCGGGAGAGACCCAGTACTTC; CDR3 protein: CSVAGGTGAGETQYF